This TCR beta chain was sequenced for a study of cytomegalovirus exposure and HLA in healthy donors. The study's findings and limits: In a later analysis, the majority of CMV-associated beta chains seemingly showed HLA restriction. Later findings reportedly placed an Asian-associated ancestry cluster below the roughly 730-donor mean for N-insertions. Available immune exposure information covered CMV serostatus only.

The donors, nominally healthy at sampling, likely had unrecorded immune exposures. V lost 6 bases, J lost 2 bases, and 11 bases lay in between. This CDR3 is 14 amino acids long. Per the germline V gene, CDR1 is MNHEY and CDR2 is SMNVEV (reference sequence). Comments on this clone: Antigen unknown.

Use of 60 Vbeta and 13 Jbeta primers characterized the PCR. Sequenced by immunoSEQ multiplex PCR; TCRdb stores in-frame clones only, minus some. The table lists about 140,000 clones, about three quarters of them singletons, with about 1.2% in the top ten. This sequence joins TRBV27 and TRBJ2-1; D gene unclear. This receptor was taken from a woman aged 35 to 49 in good health and CMV-seronegative. Sequencing input: PBMCs. CDR3 residues: CASSQFGTYNEQFF. The DNA of the CDR3 is TGTGCCAGCAGCCAATTTGGCACCTACAATGAGCAGTTCTTC.